Below are 25 T cell receptor beta chains sequenced from a single sample in a study of cytomegalovirus exposure and HLA in healthy donors. Sequenced by immunoSEQ multiplex PCR; TCRdb stores in-frame clones only, minus some. The sample includes approximately 98,000 clones, approximately 85% of them seen just once. Sequencing was done on a sample of PBMCs. The receptors stem from a young woman in good health and CMV-seronegative.

This sequence joins TRBV27 and TRBJ2-3; 9 nucleotides match TRBD1. This CDR3 is 13 amino acids long. Germline values: CDR1 MNHEY, CDR2 SMNVEV (reference sequence). Unmatched junction bases numbered 6, after V lost 8 bases and J lost 6 bases. The CDR3 reads CASRDRAKDTQYF. The CDR3 bases are TGTGCCAGCCGGGACAGGGCGAAGGATACGCAGTATTTT.

The rearrangement links TRBV30 to TRBJ1-5; no clear D gene. Trimming cost V 1 base and J 0 bases, with 10 bases left between them. This CDR3 contains 15 residues. Per the germline V gene, CDR1 is GTSNPN and CDR2 is SVGIG (reference sequence). The CDR3 DNA sequence: TGTGCCTGGAGTGCCCAGGTTTTTAGCAATCAGCCCCAGCATTTT. This encodes CAWSAQVFSNQPQHF. Full variable domain (rest looked up from reference TRBV30 and TRBJ1-5): SQTIHQWPATLVQPVGSPLSLECTVEGTSNPNLYWYRQAAGRGLQLLFYSVGIGQISSEVPQNLSASRPQDRQFILSSKKLLLSDSGFYLCAWSAQVFSNQPQHFGDGTRLSIL.

This clone turned up a few times. The chain uses TRBV4-1 and TRBJ2-7; 10 nucleotides agree with TRBD1. Trimming took 4 bases from V and 6 from J; bases not matched to a gene: 9. The CDR3 spans 15 residues. Germline V CDR1 and CDR2: MGHRA, YSYEKL. The CDR3 spells CASSPPGTGEVEQYF. In nucleotides, the CDR3 is TGCGCCAGCAGCCCCCCCGGGACAGGGGAGGTCGAGCAGTACTTC.

This clone was seen only once. V and J are TRBV11-2 and TRBJ1-1; TRBD1 matches at 7 bases. The CDR3 is 13 residues long. Germline assignment: CDR1 SGHAT and CDR2 FQNNGV. Trimming at V came to 5 bases and at J to 7 bases, leaving 7 bases not matched to a gene. The CDR3 spells CASSTFRDSEAFF. As DNA, the CDR3 is TGTGCCAGCAGCACCTTCCGGGACAGTGAAGCTTTCTTT.

The chain joins TRBV27 to TRBJ1-5; 8 positions match TRBD1. This CDR3 has 13 residues. With V trimmed by 5 bases and J by 9 bases, 6 bases remained unmatched. Germline lookup yields CDR1 MNHEY and CDR2 SMNVEV (reference sequence). Here the CDR3 DNA reads TGTGCCAGCAGTAACAGGGGGGGCGGGCCCCAGCATTTT. Translation: CASSNRGGGPQHF.

The chain carries TRBV4-1 and TRBJ1-3; D perhaps matches TRBD1 (6 bases). Trimming shortened V by 2 bases and J by 1 base, and 12 bases separated the two germline ends. Germline-derived CDR1 and CDR2 are MGHRA and YSYEKL. The CDR3 loop spans 16 amino acids. The CDR3 is CASSQNRVLSGNTIYF. The CDR3 DNA reads as TGCGCCAGCAGCCAAAACAGGGTTTTGTCTGGAAACACCATATATTTT.

The rearrangement links TRBV6-5 to TRBJ1-2, with TRBD1 as a possible D gene (5 bases). CDR3 length: 14 amino acids. Germline V lookup: CDR1 MNHEY, CDR2 SVGAGI. V lost 4 bases and J 0 bases, leaving 9 bases between the germline ends. The CDR3 nucleotides read TGTGCCAGCAGTTGGGGCAGTTCTAACTATGGCTACACCTTC. Amino acids: CASSWGSSNYGYTF.

With respect to this clone: A read error may explain this, as a much larger clone is one base away. The CDR3 loop is CASSSNSYEQYF. In DNA, the CDR3 is TGTGCCAGCAGTTCCAACTCCTACGAGCAGTACTTC. The chain combines TRBV6-5 with TRBJ2-7; D gene uncertain. CDR3 length: 12 amino acids. V gave up 4 bases and J gave up 0 bases, with 4 bases separating them. Germline lookup yields CDR1 MNHEY and CDR2 SVGAGI.

The J gene is TRBJ2-2, the V gene TRBV10-2; 9 bases map to TRBD1. The ends lost 4 bases at V and 6 bases at J; junction bases unmatched: 3. The germline V gene has CDR1 WSHSY and CDR2 SAAADI. This CDR3 comprises 14 residues. The CDR3, as DNA: TGCGCCAGCAGTGGACAGGGGGAGGCCGGGGAGCTGTTTTTT. Its protein product is CASSGQGEAGELFF.

The chain joins TRBV2 to TRBJ1-3; D remains ambiguous. Trimming removed 5 bases at V and 0 bases at J, with 11 bases between. Germline assignment: CDR1 SNHLY and CDR2 FYNNEI. This CDR3 spans 15 amino acids. CDR3 residues: CASSHVQNSGNTIYF. CDR3 in DNA: TGTGCCAGCAGTCACGTTCAGAACTCTGGAAACACCATATATTTT.

The rearrangement links TRBV28 to TRBJ2-2; the match to TRBD1 covers 8 bases. CDR3 size: 15 residues. Germline V lookup: CDR1 MDHEN, CDR2 SYDVKM. V was pared by 2 bases and J by 8 bases, with 7 bases of the junction left unmatched. This CDR3 reads CASSLPDRVAGELFF. CDR3 DNA sequence: TGTGCCAGCAGTTTACCGGACAGGGTAGCGGGGGAGCTGTTTTTT.

Only a few counts were recorded for this clone. The chain carries TRBV28 and TRBJ1-6; D call uncertain. Trimming removed 2 bases at V and 13 bases at J, with 6 bases between. Germline CDR1 MDHEN, CDR2 SYDVKM. The CDR3 has 11 amino acids. CDR3 nucleotides: TGTGCCAGCAGTTTAACGCGCCCCCTCCACTTT. This codes for CASSLTRPLHF.

This sequence joins TRBV6-5 and TRBJ1-1; D might be TRBD1 (6 bases). From germline, CDR1 is MNHEY and CDR2 SVGAGI. The CDR3 has 15 residues. V lost 5 bases, J lost 0 bases, and 13 bases lay in between. DNA for the CDR3: TGTGCCAGCAGTACGGACAGTTTAGTGAACACTGAAGCTTTCTTT. Translation gives CASSTDSLVNTEAFF.

This chain links TRBV6-5 with TRBJ1-1; no definite D call. The CDR3 is 13 amino acids. Trimming left V 6 bases short and J 1 base short, with 9 bases between. Germline V CDR1 and CDR2: MNHEY, SVGAGI. The DNA for the CDR3 is TGTGCCAGCAGAAATGCAGGGAACACTGAAGCTTTCTTT. Translating it yields CASRNAGNTEAFF.

The J gene is TRBJ2-1, the V gene TRBV9; TRBD1 matches at 7 bases. The CDR3 runs to 15 residues. V lost 3 bases, J lost 5 bases, and 8 bases stayed unmatched. Germline V gives CDR1 SGDLS, CDR2 YYNGEE. The CDR3 loop is CASSALTGPDNEQFF. CDR3 DNA: TGTGCCAGCAGCGCGTTGACAGGGCCTGACAATGAGCAGTTCTTC.

The chain couples TRBV27 to TRBJ2-1; TRBD2 might be the D (6 bases). Trimming shortened V by 5 bases and J by 9 bases, and 14 bases separated the two germline ends. Germline V CDR1 and CDR2: MNHEY, SMNVEV (reference sequence). The CDR3 consists of 13 residues. The chain's CDR3 is CASSRRGSAEQFF. CDR3 DNA: TGTGCCAGCAGTCGACGGGGGTCGGCTGAGCAGTTCTTC.

There are a few counts of this clone. The gene calls are TRBV27 and TRBJ2-1; a weak D match, TRBD2 (6 bases). This CDR3 is built from 14 residues. V was cut by 3 bases and J by 3 bases, with 9 bases left in between. CDR1 is MNHEY and CDR2 is SMNVEV in the germline V gene (reference sequence). The CDR3 reads CASSFIADYNEQFF. In DNA form, the CDR3 reads TGTGCCAGCAGTTTCATAGCGGACTACAATGAGCAGTTCTTC.

The chain carries TRBV30 and TRBJ2-7; perhaps TRBD2 as D (6 bases). Germline V gene lookup returns CDR1 GTSNPN and CDR2 SVGIG (reference sequence). Trimming stripped 3 bases from V and 2 bases from J, with 14 bases between. The CDR3 runs to 14 residues. The CDR3 DNA follows: TGTGCCTGGAGGGGAGGCCCGACTACCTACGAGCAGTACTTC. The encoded protein is CAWRGGPTTYEQYF.

This chain connects TRBV5-4 to TRBJ2-2; TRBD2 aligns across 11 bases. J lost 5 bases, V lost 4 bases, and 7 bases had no gene match. Germline-derived CDR1 and CDR2 are SGHNT and YYREEE (reference sequence). This CDR3 is 16 amino acids long. CDR3 DNA sequence: TGTGCCAGCAGCCAAACTAGCGGGGGACTTACCGGGGAGCTGTTTTTT. Its protein product is CASSQTSGGLTGELFF.

The chain carries TRBV29-1 and TRBJ2-1; D might be TRBD1 (6 bases). The CDR3 is 14 amino acids. The germline CDR1 and CDR2 sequences are SQVTM and ANQGSEA. The V gene lost 4 bases and the J gene lost 4 bases, with 14 bases spanning the gap. CDR3 residues: CSVVRQESYNEQFF. CDR3 coding DNA: TGCAGCGTTGTACGACAGGAGAGTTACAATGAGCAGTTCTTC.

J is TRBJ1-5 and V is TRBV2, with 7 bases fitting TRBD1. The CDR3 runs 17 residues. V dropped 4 bases and J dropped 3; count of bases not matched to a gene: 12. Per germline, CDR1 SNHLY and CDR2 FYNNEI. The CDR3 DNA reads as TGTGCCAGCAGTGGGACAGGAGGTGTGGGAGACAATCAGCCCCAGCATTTT. Protein sequence: CASSGTGGVGDNQPQHF.

V is TRBV9 and J is TRBJ1-4; TRBD1 matches at 10 bases. The ends lost 3 bases at V and 4 bases at J; junction bases unmatched: 3. Germline lookup yields CDR1 SGDLS and CDR2 YYNGEE. The CDR3 has 15 residues. The CDR3, as DNA: TGTGCCAGCAGCGGAGGACAGGGGGATAATGAAAAACTGTTTTTT. This encodes CASSGGQGDNEKLFF.

The rearrangement links TRBV7-8 to TRBJ2-1; D may be TRBD1 (6 bases). This CDR3 contains 14 residues. The germline CDR1 and CDR2 sequences are SGHVS and FQNEAQ. V was pared by 4 bases and J by 1 base, with 8 bases between. CDR3 amino acids: CASSSTGSYNEQFF. The CDR3 DNA follows: TGTGCCAGCAGCTCGACAGGTTCCTACAATGAGCAGTTCTTC.

CDR3 in DNA: TGTGCCAGCAGTTTATTGGAGCTTAAACACTCTGGGGCCAACGTCCTGACTTTC. Translating gives CASSLLELKHSGANVLTF. The V call is TRBV27, the J call TRBJ2-6; D gene ambiguous. From germline, CDR1 is MNHEY and CDR2 SMNVEV (reference sequence). V lost 1 base and J 0 bases, leaving 13 bases between the germline ends. The CDR3 has 18 amino acids.

The V call is TRBV5-6, the J call TRBJ1-3; weak D call: TRBD1 (6 bases). This CDR3 is 15 amino acids long. Trimming took off 6 bases at V and 0 bases at J, with 13 bases between the two ends. In germline, CDR1 is SGHDT, CDR2 YYEEEE. The CDR3 region has the DNA TGTGCCAGCAAGGACAGTCCCAACTCTGGAAACACCATATATTTT. This encodes CASKDSPNSGNTIYF.